The 15 T cell receptor beta chains reported below all come from one sample, sequenced in a study of blood T cell repertoires in COVID-19. This table comes from immunoSEQ multiplex PCR, and its TCRdb copy is limited to in-frame clones, with some not included. Of more than 120,000 clones in the sample, approximately 87% were seen once. The sample consisted of peripheral blood. The source of these receptors is a woman between 50 and 59 years old with active or convalescent COVID-19.

This clone came up a few times. The chain combines TRBV10-3 with TRBJ2-7; 10 nucleotides match TRBD2. This CDR3 comprises 17 residues. With 3 bases clipped from V and 4 bases from J, the junction kept 12 bases outside the gene matches. Per the germline V gene, CDR1 is ENHRY and CDR2 is SYGVKD. The CDR3 spells CAISDPRRTSGSYEQYF. The CDR3 coding sequence is TGTGCCATCAGTGACCCGAGGAGGACTAGCGGCTCTTACGAGCAGTACTTC.

V gene TRBV5-1 combines with J gene TRBJ2-5, with 9 bases identical to TRBD2. Looked up from germline, CDR1 is SGHRS and CDR2 is YFSETQ. V lost 5 bases, J lost 7 bases, and 12 bases stayed unmatched. The CDR3 runs 15 residues. CDR3: CASSPSGVEVGTQYF. For the CDR3, the DNA is TGCGCCAGCAGTCCTAGCGGGGTCGAGGTGGGGACCCAGTACTTC.

The V gene is TRBV12-1, the J gene TRBJ1-1; TRBD1, the D gene given by the table, was not confirmed from the DNA. TRBV12-1 is a documented pseudogene. The CDR3 has 13 amino acids. The CDR3 DNA reads TGTGCCAGCAGCTTTCCAGTGAACACTGAAGCTTTCTTT. Protein product: CASSFPVNTEAFF.

The V and J genes are TRBV11-3 and TRBJ2-1; 10 bases match TRBD2. Germline CDR1 and CDR2: SGHNT and YENEEA. The junction had 7 bases not matched to a gene; V was cut back by 1 base and J by 7 bases. CDR3 length: 16 amino acids. The CDR3 coding sequence is TGTGCCAGCAGCTTAGGGGCCACTAGCGGGACTAATGAGCAGTTCTTC. This encodes CASSLGATSGTNEQFF.

The DNA of the CDR3 is TGCGCCAGCAGCCAACCCCCCCGTAACAGGGGTAATGAAAAACTGTTTTTT. This codes for CASSQPPRNRGNEKLFF. The V gene is TRBV4-1, the J gene TRBJ1-4; 7 nucleotides match TRBD1. Trimming took 2 bases from V and 4 from J; bases not matched to a gene: 10. This CDR3 is built from 17 residues. Germline assignment: CDR1 MGHRA and CDR2 YSYEKL.

The count of this clone is one. The chain recombines TRBV2 with TRBJ1-2; D is uncertain. V lost 5 bases and J 3 bases, leaving 13 bases between the germline ends. Germline V gene data show CDR1 as SNHLY and CDR2 as FYNNEI. The CDR3 has 14 residues. CDR3 protein: CASSFVEGYYGYTF. The CDR3, as DNA: TGTGCCAGCAGTTTCGTGGAGGGATACTATGGCTACACCTTC.

The chain couples TRBV3-1 (or the pseudogene TRBV3-2) to TRBJ1-4; tentatively, D is TRBD1 (5 bases). This CDR3 is built from 15 residues. Germline lookup yields CDR1 LGHDT and CDR2 YNNKEL (reference sequence). Deletions cut 1 base from V and 4 bases from J, with 10 bases between. Here the CDR3 DNA reads TGTGCCAGCAGCCAAGTGCCAGGGTTTAATGAAAAACTGTTTTTT. It yields the protein CASSQVPGFNEKLFF.

The gene calls are TRBV2 and TRBJ2-3, with 9 bases that match TRBD2. This CDR3 contains 13 residues. CDR1 is SNHLY, CDR2 FYNNEI, per germline. The V segment lost 11 bases and the J segment 4 bases; nucleotides outside the gene matches: 7. The chain's CDR3 is CAHRAGGPDTQYF. CDR3 DNA sequence: TGTGCCCATCGGGCGGGGGGGCCAGATACGCAGTATTTT.

J is TRBJ2-5 and V is TRBV3-1 (or the pseudogene TRBV3-2); 7 positions match TRBD2. The CDR3 has 15 amino acids. Trimming cost V 3 bases and J 5 bases; bases outside gene matches: 9. CDR1 is LGHDT, CDR2 YNNKEL, per germline (reference sequence). CDR3 sequence (DNA): TGTGCCAGCAGCCACCCGGGGGGACTTCAGGAGACCCAGTACTTC. Its protein product is CASSHPGGLQETQYF.

Notes on this clone: One junction end does not reproduce the germline sequence, and a read error may be involved. In nucleotides, the CDR3 is TGTGCTAGCAGCTTAACGTGGGGCGGAAGTCGGGGACAGGAGCAAGAGACCCAGTACTTC. This gives the protein CASSLTWGGSRGQEQETQYF. The V and J genes are TRBV7-7 and TRBJ2-5; 8 nucleotides match TRBD1. Germline CDR1 is SSHAT and CDR2 is FNYEAQ (reference sequence). There are 20 residues in the CDR3.

In DNA form, the CDR3 reads TGTGCCAGCAGTTCCTGGGACTCATACGATGGCTACACCTTC. This translates into CASSSWDSYDGYTF. The rearrangement links TRBV28 to TRBJ1-2, with D perhaps matching TRBD1 (5 bases). Per the germline V gene, CDR1 is MDHEN and CDR2 is SYDVKM. V lost 4 bases, J lost 6 bases, and 15 bases lay in between. The CDR3 totals 14 residues.

V is TRBV6-2 or TRBV6-3 and J is TRBJ1-5; D perhaps matches TRBD1 (6 bases). The CDR3 runs to 14 residues. The germline gives CDR1 MNHEY, CDR2 SVGEGT. V shed 5 bases and J shed 1 base, with 9 bases lying between them. This chain's CDR3 is CASSNTGSNQPQHF. CDR3 nucleotides: TGTGCCAGCAGTAATACAGGGAGCAATCAGCCCCAGCATTTT.

Only one count was recorded for this clone. V gene TRBV4-2 combines with J gene TRBJ2-3, with a weak D call TRBD1 (6 bases). V was trimmed by 0 bases and J by 0 bases, leaving 22 bases between them. The CDR3 runs to 20 residues. The V gene's germline CDR1 is LGHNA and CDR2 YNFKEQ. In DNA form, the CDR3 reads TGTGCCAGCAGCCAAGATAGTACAGGGCTAACCCCTCGGAGCACAGATACGCAGTATTTT. It specifies CASSQDSTGLTPRSTDTQYF.

The rearrangement uses TRBV12-3 or TRBV12-4 and TRBJ2-2, with a possible D match to TRBD2 (5 bases). The CDR3 sequence is 13 residues long. V lost 6 bases to trimming and J lost 4 bases, with 9 bases between them. The CDR3 here is CASRELGTGELFF. The DNA of the CDR3 is TGTGCCAGCAGGGAACTAGGCACCGGGGAGCTGTTTTTT.

The V and J genes are TRBV6-1 and TRBJ2-3, with 10 bases that match TRBD2. The CDR3 is made up of 16 amino acids. Germline V gene sequence: CDR1 MNHNS, CDR2 SASEGT. The V gene end was trimmed by 3 bases and the J gene end by 2 bases; junction bases not matched to a gene: 5. In nucleotides, the CDR3 is TGTGCCAGCAGTGAGTTAGCGGGAGGTCCCACAGATACGCAGTATTTT. Translated: CASSELAGGPTDTQYF.